This is a list of T cell receptor beta chains from one sample in a study of blood T cell repertoires in COVID-19. Assay used: immunoSEQ multiplex PCR; TCRdb lists only in-frame clones, some missing. The table has 88,000 or so clones, around 75% seen once. Sequencing input: peripheral blood. Receptors were obtained from a human donor in a cohort sampled during active COVID-19. The conserved cysteine and the conserved F or W are not part of the CDR3 here. Fields, in order: V gene, clone size, J gene, CDR3 protein. Clone size is shown for a subset of rows, as once, few, many or a class of expanded clone.

TRBV29-1,-,TRBJ1-4,SAEAGQGGEKLF
TRBV27,medium-sized,TRBJ2-7,ASSLDRPLLGHEQY
TRBV28,-,TRBJ1-5,ASSSIGTGDNQPQH
TRBV19,-,TRBJ2-2,ASRPGLVSPGELF
TRBV6-6,once,TRBJ1-5,ASSRDRGQRGNQPQH
TRBV7-3,-,TRBJ1-3,ASSRSVGNTIY
TRBV14,-,TRBJ2-1,ASSRTGGFYNEQF
TRBV30,-,TRBJ1-5,AWSVALSNQPQH
TRBV10-3,-,TRBJ2-1,AISGTSGSNSYNEQF
TRBV20-1,-,TRBJ2-1,SASSPTRTSEDNEQF
TRBV10-3,-,TRBJ2-7,AISESRQGPYEQY
TRBV2,-,TRBJ1-3,ASRGTVGGNTIY
TRBV5-6,-,TRBJ2-3,ASSPGQGVSTDTQY
TRBV19,few,TRBJ2-7,ASRLGGMREQY
TRBV5-1,-,TRBJ2-5,ASSVGQGGETQY
TRBV24-1,few,TRBJ2-7,ATSGGGGIYEQY
TRBV19,-,TRBJ1-1,ASSIAPRDTEAF
TRBV7-9,-,TRBJ2-7,ASSLAALYEQY
TRBV5-8,-,TRBJ2-5,ASSFLLARETQY
TRBV4-1,-,TRBJ2-7,ASSQGGLAASSYEQY